Below are 19 T cell receptor beta chains sequenced from a single sample in a study of shared T cell receptors in the human thymus. TCRdb keeps only in-frame clones here, not all; method: immunoSEQ multiplex PCR. The sample includes 450,000 to 650,000 clones, approximately 80% seen only once; the top ten take roughly 0.013%. These same data were also listed under a study on human thymus T cells.

Sequenced input: thymocytes. Every receptor here comes from a boy under two years old with a congenital heart defect.

This sequence joins TRBV14 and TRBJ2-5; TRBD2 matches at 11 bases. Germline V gene sequence: CDR1 SGHDN, CDR2 FVKESK. V gave up 4 bases and J gave up 5 bases; unmatched junction bases: 9. The CDR3 consists of 16 residues. CDR3 sequence reads: CASSRPTSGIVETQYF. The CDR3 region has the DNA TGTGCCAGCAGCCGCCCGACTAGCGGGATAGTGGAGACCCAGTACTTC.

V is TRBV4-2 and J is TRBJ2-1; D remains ambiguous. With 1 base removed from V and 8 bases from J, the gap between germline ends came to 21 bases. Germline V CDR1 and CDR2: LGHNA, YNFKEQ. The CDR3 is made up of 17 amino acids. The DNA of the CDR3 is TGTGCCAGCAGCCAAGTTCCCCCTCCCCGGCTAGTCCATGAGCAGTTCTTC. Protein sequence: CASSQVPPPRLVHEQFF.

In its sample, this clone was seen once. The CDR3 DNA reads as TGTGCCAGCAGACCTAGTGGGGTAGCGTGGGAGACCCAGTACTTC. As protein: CASRPSGVAWETQYF. The V gene is TRBV13, the J gene TRBJ2-5, with D perhaps matching TRBD2 (5 bases). CDR3 length equals 15 residues. Trimming pared 6 bases from V and 5 bases from J, leaving 19 bases between. CDR1 is PRHDT, CDR2 FYEKMQ, per germline (reference sequence).

This rearrangement joins TRBV10-1 to TRBJ2-1; TRBD2 matches 9 bases. V lost 0 bases to trimming and J lost 2 bases; unmatched junction nucleotides: 14. The CDR3 extends over 20 amino acids. The V gene's germline CDR1 is WNHNN and CDR2 SYGVQD (reference sequence). The CDR3 DNA follows: TGCGCCAGCAGTGAGTCGACTCGGGGCGGGAGGGCCGTAACCTACAATGAGCAGTTCTTC. It codes for CASSESTRGGRAVTYNEQFF.

This clone appeared a single time. The genes are TRBV5-4 and TRBJ2-7; D possibly corresponds to TRBD2 (5 bases). V lost 4 bases to trimming and J lost 5 bases, with 13 bases between them. Looked up from germline, CDR1 is SGHNT and CDR2 is YYREEE (reference sequence). This CDR3 contains 13 residues. CDR3 sequence (DNA): TGTGCCAGCAGCCCCGGAGAGAGGGACGAGCAGTACTTC. Amino acids: CASSPGERDEQYF. The full variable domain, with the rest looked up from reference TRBV5-4 and TRBJ2-7, is ETGVTQSPTHLIKTRGQQVTLRCSSQSGHNTVSWYQQALGQGPQFIFQYYREEENGRGNFPPRFSGLQFPNYSSELNVNALELDDSALYLCASSPGERDEQYFGPGTRLTVT.

This clone was observed a handful of times. The chain carries TRBV27 and TRBJ2-5; 7 bases line up with TRBD1. CDR1 MNHEY and CDR2 SMNVEV come from the germline V gene (reference sequence). CDR3 length: 15 residues. The V and J ends lost 4 bases and 5 bases, in that order; junction bases with no gene match: 10. CDR3 in DNA: TGTGCCAGCAGTTCTAACAGGGGTGGCAGGGAGACCCAGTACTTC. This gives the protein CASSSNRGGRETQYF.

This clone was seen a single time. The rearrangement links TRBV10-3 to TRBJ2-7; 7 bases are shared with TRBD2. J was trimmed by 0 bases and V by 8 bases; bases with no gene match: 7. This CDR3 is built from 14 residues. Germline V gene lookup returns CDR1 ENHRY and CDR2 SYGVKD. This CDR3 is CAIRLAVSSYEQYF. The CDR3 DNA is TGTGCCATCCGCCTAGCGGTGAGCTCCTACGAGCAGTACTTC.

This chain connects TRBV12-5 to TRBJ2-4; weak D call: TRBD1 (6 bases). Germline V CDR1 and CDR2: LGHNT, FRNRAP. This CDR3 is built from 18 residues. V was cut by 1 base and J by 0 bases, with 16 bases left in between. DNA for the CDR3: TGTGCTAGTGGTTTGGGGCAGGGGATTAATAAAGCCAAAAACATTCAGTACTTC. Translated, it gives CASGLGQGINKAKNIQYF.

The chain recombines TRBV5-1 with TRBJ2-1, with unresolved D. Germline values: CDR1 SGHRS, CDR2 YFSETQ. V lost 0 bases and J lost 3, with 7 bases in between. CDR3 length: 14 residues. The CDR3 reads CASSLVVYYNEQFF. The DNA for the CDR3 is TGCGCCAGCAGCTTGGTAGTCTACTACAATGAGCAGTTCTTC.

The V and J genes are TRBV7-2 and TRBJ2-2; 9 bases map to TRBD1. Per the germline V gene, CDR1 is SGHTA and CDR2 is FQGNSA. V trimming: 4 bases; J trimming: 5 bases; junction bases outside the gene matches: 2. The length of the CDR3 is 14 residues. CDR3 in amino acids: CASSWDRVTGELFF. For the CDR3, the DNA is TGTGCCAGCAGCTGGGACAGGGTAACCGGGGAGCTGTTTTTT.

This clone occurred a few times. This rearrangement joins TRBV19 to TRBJ2-7; a weak D match, TRBD1 (6 bases). Trimming left V 4 bases short and J 3 bases short, with 16 bases between. Germline V CDR1 and CDR2: LNHDA, SQIVND (reference sequence). The CDR3 consists of 15 residues. CDR3 sequence (DNA): TGTGCCAGTAGTAGGATGGGACAATGGGTCTACGAGCAGTACTTC. It is translated as CASSRMGQWVYEQYF.

This chain joins TRBV6-6 and TRBJ2-1, with D perhaps matching TRBD2 (7 bases). CDR1 MNHNY and CDR2 SVGAGI come from the germline V gene (reference sequence). V lost 6 bases and J 6 bases, leaving 21 bases between the germline ends. This CDR3 contains 16 residues. The CDR3 protein is CASSHPGRGAVNEQFF. For the CDR3, the DNA is TGTGCCAGCAGCCACCCCGGCCGGGGGGCGGTCAATGAGCAGTTCTTC.

A word on this clone: The junction differs from germline at one of its ends, possibly a read error. For the CDR3, the DNA is TGTGCCAGCTCCCCACGGGCCCGAGAAGCTTTCTTT. This encodes CASSPRAREAFF. The chain has TRBV18 and TRBJ1-1, with no clear D. The CDR3 extends over 12 amino acids. Germline CDR1 reads KGHSH; CDR2 reads LQKENI.

This clone was observed a handful of times. V gene TRBV2 combines with J gene TRBJ2-5; 9 positions match TRBD2. Germline CDR1 and CDR2: SNHLY and FYNNEI. This CDR3 region has 14 residues. The V and J ends lost 5 bases and 4 bases, in that order; junction bases with no gene match: 5. The CDR3 sequence: CASSLAGEGETQYF. In nucleotides, the CDR3 is TGTGCCAGCAGTTTAGCGGGAGAGGGAGAGACCCAGTACTTC.

V is TRBV7-8 and J is TRBJ2-1; 7 bases fit TRBD2. Germline V gene sequence: CDR1 SGHVS, CDR2 FQNEAQ. There are 15 residues in the CDR3. The trim removed 1 base at V and 5 bases at J, leaving 5 bases unmatched. CDR3 protein: CASSLETSSNNEQFF. In nucleotides, the CDR3 is TGTGCCAGCAGCTTAGAGACTAGCAGTAACAATGAGCAGTTCTTC. The entire variable domain, with the rest obtained from reference TRBV7-8 and TRBJ2-1, is as follows: GAGVSQSPRYKVAKRGQDVALRCDPISGHVSLFWYQQALGQGPEFLTYFQNEAQLDKSGLPSDRFFAERPEGSVSTLKIQRTQQEDSAVYLCASSLETSSNNEQFFGPGTRLTVL.

The chain is built from TRBV23-1 and TRBJ2-7, with a possible D match to TRBD2 (5 bases). TRBV23-1 belongs to the ORF category, with a function that is uncertain. There are 13 residues in the CDR3. V lost 7 bases to trimming and J lost 2 bases, with 12 bases between them. This CDR3 is CASTRGGAYEQYF. The CDR3 DNA follows: TGCGCCAGCACCCGGGGTGGGGCCTACGAGCAGTACTTC.

V and J are TRBV18 and TRBJ1-1; D is unclear. CDR1 and CDR2 from the germline V gene are KGHSH and LQKENI. The CDR3 sequence is 17 residues long. The V end lost 2 bases, the J end lost 4 bases, and 20 bases lay between the germline ends. CDR3 in DNA: TGTGCCAGCTCACCAGAGAATCGGGTCGTTAATATCACTGAAGCTTTCTTT. Encoded protein: CASSPENRVVNITEAFF.

The rearrangement links TRBV15 to TRBJ2-7; the match to TRBD2 covers 14 bases. V shed 4 bases, J shed 5 bases, and the junction held 16 bases outside the gene matches. The germline V gene encodes CDR1 LNHNV and CDR2 YYDKDF (reference sequence). The CDR3 has 19 amino acids. CDR3 nucleotides: TGTGCCACCAGCATCAGGACTAGCGGGAGGAGGCGGACGGCCCACGAGCAGTACTTC. This sequence encodes CATSIRTSGRRRTAHEQYF.

V gene TRBV29-1 combines with J gene TRBJ2-1; 10 positions agree with TRBD2. Trimming cost V 2 bases and J 1 base; bases outside gene matches: 5. This CDR3 is 16 amino acids long. Germline CDR1 and CDR2: SQVTM and ANQGSEA. This chain's CDR3 is CSVETSGRGSYNEQFF. Written as DNA, the CDR3 is TGCAGCGTTGAAACCAGCGGGAGGGGGTCCTACAATGAGCAGTTCTTC.